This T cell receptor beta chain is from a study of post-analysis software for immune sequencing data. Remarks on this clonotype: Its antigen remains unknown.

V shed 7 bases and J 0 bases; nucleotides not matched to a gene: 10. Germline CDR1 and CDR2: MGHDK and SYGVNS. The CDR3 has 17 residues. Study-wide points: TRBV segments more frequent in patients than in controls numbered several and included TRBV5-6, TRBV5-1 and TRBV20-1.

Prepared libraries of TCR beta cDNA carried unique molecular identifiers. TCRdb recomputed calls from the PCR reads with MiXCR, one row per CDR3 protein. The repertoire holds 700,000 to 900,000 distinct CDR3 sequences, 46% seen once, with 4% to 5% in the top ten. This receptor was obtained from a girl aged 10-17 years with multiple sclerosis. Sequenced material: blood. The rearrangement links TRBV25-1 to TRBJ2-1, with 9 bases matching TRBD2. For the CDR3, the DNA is TGTGCCAGCAACCAGGCGGGGCGGGAGGGCTCCTACAATGAGCAGTTCTTC. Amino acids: CASNQAGREGSYNEQFF.